Below, 30 T cell receptor beta chains from the same sample are listed, as sequenced in a study of T-cell reconstitution after alpha-beta-depleted transplantation in children. Unique molecular identifiers featured in how the TCRbeta library was prepared. A single record per CDR3 protein comes from TCRdb applying MiXCR to the PCR reads. The data contain about 980,000 distinct CDR3 sequences, under 30% of them singletons. Sample: PBMCs, mostly from graft donor cells, taken 360 days after TCRalphabeta/CD19-depleted stem cell transplant. The receptors here all came from a boy younger than two who had a stem cell transplant for SCID, so the T cells may come from the graft donor.

V and J are TRBV5-1 and TRBJ1-1; no reliable D call. CDR1 and CDR2 from the germline V gene are SGHRS and YFSETQ. Deletions cut 1 base from V and 1 base from J, with 8 bases between. This CDR3 spans 14 amino acids. The CDR3 is CASSLPSGNTEAFF. CDR3 sequence (DNA): TGCGCCAGCAGCTTGCCGTCCGGGAACACTGAAGCTTTCTTT.

This clonotype was recorded at least ten times. The V call is TRBV27, the J call TRBJ1-2, with D possibly TRBD1 on 5 matching bases. The CDR3 is 14 residues long. V shed 3 bases and J shed 4 bases, with 12 bases lying between them. CDR1 is MNHEY and CDR2 is SMNVEV in the germline V gene (reference sequence). The CDR3 DNA reads TGTGCCAGCAGTTTCGGACGGGACCTCTATGGCTACACCTTC. Amino acids: CASSFGRDLYGYTF.

The chain carries TRBV20-1 and TRBJ2-1; 13 bases line up with TRBD2. J gave up 6 bases and V 8 bases, and 7 bases lay outside the gene matches. Germline assignment: CDR1 DFQATT and CDR2 SNEGSKA (reference sequence). The CDR3 runs 14 residues. The CDR3 is CSSLAGGIINEQFF. In nucleotides, the CDR3 is TGCAGTTCACTAGCGGGGGGGATCATCAATGAGCAGTTCTTC.

The rearrangement links TRBV11-2 to TRBJ1-2; TRBD1 matches 11 bases. Germline values: CDR1 SGHAT, CDR2 FQNNGV. The junction had 15 bases not matched to a gene; V was cut back by 5 bases and J by 4 bases. The CDR3 runs to 18 residues. The CDR3 loop reads CASSPRGQGDPLIYGYTF. In nucleotides, the CDR3 is TGTGCCAGCAGCCCCCGGGGACAGGGGGACCCTCTAATCTATGGCTACACCTTC. Together with reference TRBV11-2 and TRBJ1-2, the CDR3 gives the full variable domain: EAGVAQSPRYKIIEKRQSVAFWCNPISGHATLYWYQQILGQGPKLLIQFQNNGVVDDSQLPKDRFSAERLKGVDSTLKIQPAKLEDSAVYLCASSPRGQGDPLIYGYTFGSGTRLTVV.

This clonotype was observed many times. This chain links TRBV20-1 with TRBJ2-1; D is unclear. The CDR3 totals 10 residues. Germline V lookup: CDR1 DFQATT, CDR2 SNEGSKA (reference sequence). With 0 bases removed from V and 13 bases from J, the gap between germline ends came to 7 bases. The CDR3 spells CSARELSQFF. As DNA, the CDR3 is TGCAGTGCTAGAGAGCTTTCCCAGTTCTTC.

V gene TRBV5-1 combines with J gene TRBJ2-7, with D perhaps TRBD2 (6 bases). The CDR3 is 16 amino acids. V was trimmed by 4 bases and J by 2 bases, leaving 19 bases between them. Germline CDR1 and CDR2: SGHRS and YFSETQ. Written as DNA, the CDR3 is TGCGCCAGCAGCGCCCGGGGTGGCGGGGCACCCTACGAGCAGTACTTC. Its translation is CASSARGGGAPYEQYF.

This clonotype appeared a few times. V is TRBV12-3 or TRBV12-4 and J is TRBJ1-1, with 7 bases that match TRBD1. This CDR3 region has 14 residues. V lost 11 bases and J lost 1; bases outside the gene matches: 10. The CDR3 is CAGRGGSENTEAFF. CDR3 nucleotides: TGTGCCGGTCGAGGGGGCTCGGAGAACACTGAAGCTTTCTTT.

This clonotype came up a few times. V is TRBV20-1 and J is TRBJ2-1; 12 nucleotides match TRBD1. CDR1 and CDR2 from the germline V gene are DFQATT and SNEGSKA (reference sequence). The CDR3 sequence is 14 residues long. The V and J ends lost 7 bases and 10 bases, in that order; junction bases with no gene match: 11. This CDR3 is CSGSRDRGRREQFF. The CDR3 nucleotides read TGCAGTGGGAGCCGGGACAGGGGGCGAAGGGAGCAGTTCTTC.

The V and J genes are TRBV20-1 and TRBJ2-1; 9 nucleotides agree with TRBD1. The CDR3 loop spans 14 amino acids. V dropped 5 bases and J dropped 7; count of bases not matched to a gene: 9. Germline loops: CDR1 DFQATT, CDR2 SNEGSKA (reference sequence). The CDR3: CSAFLQGARNEQFF. CDR3 nucleotide sequence: TGCAGTGCTTTTTTACAGGGGGCGCGGAATGAGCAGTTCTTC.

This clonotype turned up a few times. The V call is TRBV5-1, the J call TRBJ1-1; D unresolved. Germline-derived CDR1 and CDR2 are SGHRS and YFSETQ. This CDR3 contains 13 residues. The germline V and J ends were trimmed by 6 bases and 3 bases, with 12 bases remaining between them. CDR3: CASKGIRHTEAFF. The CDR3 DNA follows: TGCGCCAGCAAAGGGATACGTCACACTGAAGCTTTCTTT.

Only a few counts were recorded for this clonotype. Here the CDR3 reads CASSPTMIRSGEQYF. Written as DNA, the CDR3 is TGCGCCAGCAGCCCGACTATGATCAGATCGGGCGAGCAGTACTTC. The V and J genes are TRBV5-1 and TRBJ2-7, with D maybe TRBD2 (5 bases). V was cut by 4 bases and J by 6 bases, with 20 bases left in between. The germline gives CDR1 SGHRS, CDR2 YFSETQ. This CDR3 has 15 residues.

Only a few counts were recorded for this clonotype. The gene calls are TRBV9 and TRBJ2-7, with D perhaps assigned TRBD1 or TRBD2 (5 bases each). The V gene's germline CDR1 is SGDLS and CDR2 YYNGEE. The V end lost 2 bases, the J end lost 7 bases, and 19 bases lay between the germline ends. This CDR3 is 15 amino acids long. CDR3 in DNA: TGTGCCAGCAGCGTGAGTGGGGGTCCCTCGGAAGAGCAGTACTTC. Protein sequence: CASSVSGGPSEEQYF.

This chain joins TRBV4-2 and TRBJ1-4; D ambiguous. Germline assignment: CDR1 LGHNA and CDR2 YNFKEQ. V was cut by 0 bases and J by 10 bases, with 15 bases left in between. This CDR3 spans 15 amino acids. The CDR3 bases are TGTGCCAGCAGCCAAGAAGAACACAGTATCGGAAAACTGTTTTTT. This sequence encodes CASSQEEHSIGKLFF.

V gene TRBV24-1 combines with J gene TRBJ2-3; D ambiguous. Deletions cut 5 bases from V and 2 bases from J, with 7 bases between. Germline V CDR1 and CDR2: KGHDR, SFDVKD. The CDR3 is 13 residues long. CDR3: CATSASNTDTQYF. The CDR3, as DNA: TGTGCCACCAGTGCTTCGAACACAGATACGCAGTATTTT.

This sequence joins TRBV5-1 and TRBJ2-1; 8 bases agree with TRBD2. The CDR3 runs to 15 residues. The J segment lost 6 bases and the V segment lost 3 bases, leaving 8 bases of the junction unmatched. From germline, CDR1 is SGHRS and CDR2 YFSETQ. Here the CDR3 reads CASSSLAGGINEQFF. CDR3 nucleotides: TGCGCCAGCAGCTCCCTAGCGGGTGGGATCAATGAGCAGTTCTTC.

V is TRBV5-1 and J is TRBJ2-7; D is possibly TRBD2 (6 bases). Germline V lookup: CDR1 SGHRS, CDR2 YFSETQ. The ends were cut back, 4 bases at V and 3 bases at J, with 20 bases in the middle. The CDR3 totals 16 residues. The CDR3 DNA reads TGCGCCAGCAGCCGGACCACCGGGAGTCCCAACTACGAGCAGTACTTC. It specifies CASSRTTGSPNYEQYF.

The V and J genes are TRBV12-3 or TRBV12-4 and TRBJ2-1; 9 nucleotides line up with TRBD2. The V and J ends lost 3 bases and 0 bases, in that order; junction bases with no gene match: 9. There are 18 residues in the CDR3. CDR3 DNA sequence: TGTGCCAGCAGTTTCGACAGCGGGGGGCATCGCTCCTACAATGAGCAGTTCTTC. Its protein is CASSFDSGGHRSYNEQFF.

This chain uses TRBV7-9 with TRBJ1-2, with D perhaps matching TRBD1 (5 bases). Trimming removed 8 bases at V and 4 bases at J, with 17 bases between. Germline assignment: CDR1 SEHNR and CDR2 FQNEAQ (reference sequence). There are 14 residues in the CDR3. CDR3 nucleotide sequence: TGTGCCAGCGCTACTTACACGGACATCTATGGCTACACCTTC. This encodes CASATYTDIYGYTF.

A few counts support this clonotype. The chain joins TRBV12-3 or TRBV12-4 to TRBJ2-1; D may be TRBD1 (5 bases). Trimming left V 5 bases short and J 6 bases short, with 17 bases between. This CDR3 has 15 residues. CDR3 sequence reads: CASSSRVSLVNEQFF. CDR3 DNA: TGTGCCAGCAGTAGCAGGGTATCCTTAGTCAATGAGCAGTTCTTC.

This clonotype showed up just a few times. The rearrangement joins TRBV7-8 to TRBJ1-1; a weak D match, TRBD1 (6 bases). The CDR3 has 16 amino acids. Between the trimmed V and J ends, which lost 1 base and 1 base, there was a span of 13 bases. Germline V lookup: CDR1 SGHVS, CDR2 FQNEAQ. This chain's CDR3 is CASSLGAGAGNTEAFF. CDR3 nucleotides: TGTGCCAGCAGCTTAGGGGCGGGGGCCGGGAACACTGAAGCTTTCTTT. Using reference TRBV7-8 and TRBJ1-1 for the parts outside the CDR3, the full variable domain is GAGVSQSPRYKVAKRGQDVALRCDPISGHVSLFWYQQALGQGPEFLTYFQNEAQLDKSGLPSDRFFAERPEGSVSTLKIQRTQQEDSAVYLCASSLGAGAGNTEAFFGQGTRLTVV.

The V call is TRBV18, the J call TRBJ2-3; 7 nucleotides agree with TRBD2. This CDR3 contains 12 residues. CDR1 KGHSH and CDR2 LQKENI come from the germline V gene. With V trimmed by 6 bases and J by 6 bases, 3 bases remained unmatched. CDR3 residues: CASSPREDTQYF. As DNA, the CDR3 is TGTGCCAGCTCCCCGCGGGAGGATACGCAGTATTTT.

This rearrangement joins TRBV23-1 to TRBJ2-5; 13 bases fit TRBD2. TRBV23-1 is recorded as an ORF, its role being uncertain. CDR3 length: 16 amino acids. Germline trimming cut 4 bases from V and 3 bases from J; bases unmatched to any gene: 5. The CDR3, as DNA: TGCGCCAGCAGTCCCCAAACTAGCGGGGGGGAAGAGACCCAGTACTTC. This gives the protein CASSPQTSGGEETQYF.

CDR3 sequence (DNA): TGCAGCGCCTCGGGACTGCAGAACACTGAAGCTTTCTTT. This encodes CSASGLQNTEAFF. This rearrangement joins TRBV29-1 to TRBJ1-1; the D gene is possibly TRBD1 (5 bases). The CDR3 is made up of 13 amino acids. The V gene's germline CDR1 is SQVTM and CDR2 ANQGSEA. Trimming took 7 bases from V and 1 from J, leaving 13 bases between them.

The rearrangement joins TRBV5-1 to TRBJ2-3; 8 nucleotides match TRBD2. Germline V lookup: CDR1 SGHRS, CDR2 YFSETQ. The CDR3 runs to 17 residues. Germline trimming cut 2 bases from V and 2 bases from J; bases unmatched to any gene: 10. The CDR3 is CASSLIVAGGPTDTQYF. CDR3 sequence (DNA): TGCGCCAGCAGCTTAATCGTGGCGGGGGGACCCACAGATACGCAGTATTTT.

This chain joins TRBV5-1 and TRBJ2-1, with 12 bases fitting TRBD2. Germline values: CDR1 SGHRS, CDR2 YFSETQ. The CDR3 has 17 residues. The V and J ends lost 4 bases and 2 bases, in that order; junction bases with no gene match: 7. This CDR3 is CASSPGLAGPPYNEQFF. In DNA form, the CDR3 reads TGCGCCAGCAGCCCGGGACTAGCGGGCCCTCCCTACAATGAGCAGTTCTTC.

This chain connects TRBV12-3 or TRBV12-4 to TRBJ2-5; 12 bases are shared with TRBD2. The CDR3 is 15 residues long. V was pared by 2 bases and J by 5 bases, with 3 bases of the junction left unmatched. The CDR3 loop reads CASSLTSGGLETQYF. The CDR3 bases are TGTGCCAGCAGTTTAACTAGCGGGGGGCTGGAGACCCAGTACTTC.

This chain joins TRBV4-1 and TRBJ2-7; D is unclear. The germline CDR1 and CDR2 sequences are MGHRA and YSYEKL. V shed 2 bases and J shed 3 bases, with 8 bases lying between them. This CDR3 is built from 13 residues. DNA for the CDR3: TGCGCCAGCAGCCAAAGTGAGGTCTACGAGCAGTACTTC. Its translation is CASSQSEVYEQYF.

V and J are TRBV5-4 and TRBJ2-2, with D perhaps assigned TRBD1 or TRBD2 (5 bases each). The CDR3 is 15 amino acids. Trimming took off 5 bases at V and 5 bases at J, with 16 bases between the two ends. Germline V gene sequence: CDR1 SGHNT, CDR2 YYREEE (reference sequence). CDR3 nucleotides: TGTGCCAGCAGTTTCGGGGCCCCGGGAACCGGGGAGCTGTTTTTT. Translated: CASSFGAPGTGELFF.

This clonotype was picked up many times. The V gene is TRBV12-3 or TRBV12-4, the J gene TRBJ1-2; D might be TRBD1 (5 bases). The CDR3 extends over 12 amino acids. Trimming took off 3 bases at V and 6 bases at J, with 8 bases between the two ends. The CDR3 protein is CASSLRGDGYTF. The CDR3 nucleotides read TGTGCCAGCAGTTTGCGGGGGGATGGCTACACCTTC.

The V and J genes are TRBV14 and TRBJ2-5; 7 bases map to TRBD1. The CDR3 extends over 16 amino acids. V lost 4 bases and J lost 4; bases outside the gene matches: 12. CDR1 is SGHDN and CDR2 is FVKESK in the germline V gene. CDR3 nucleotide sequence: TGTGCCAGCAGCCTCGGAATACTCCGGGACAGAGAGACCCAGTACTTC. This translates into CASSLGILRDRETQYF.